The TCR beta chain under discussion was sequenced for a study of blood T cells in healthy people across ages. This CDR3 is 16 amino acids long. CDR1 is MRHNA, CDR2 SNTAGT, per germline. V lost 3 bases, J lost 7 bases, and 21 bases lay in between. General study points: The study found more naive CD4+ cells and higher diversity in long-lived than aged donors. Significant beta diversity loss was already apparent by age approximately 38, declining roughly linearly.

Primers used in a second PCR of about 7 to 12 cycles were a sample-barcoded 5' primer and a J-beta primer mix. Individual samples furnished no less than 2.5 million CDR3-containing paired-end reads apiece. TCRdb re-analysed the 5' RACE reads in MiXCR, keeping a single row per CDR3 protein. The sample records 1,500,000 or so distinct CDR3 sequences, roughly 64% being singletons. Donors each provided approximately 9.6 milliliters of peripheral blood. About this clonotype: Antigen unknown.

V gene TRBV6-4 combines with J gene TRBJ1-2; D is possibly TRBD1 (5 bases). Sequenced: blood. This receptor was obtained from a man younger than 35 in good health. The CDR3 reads CASSEAWDRSRGGYTF. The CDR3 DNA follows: TGTGCCAGCAGTGAAGCCTGGGACCGCTCTCGGGGTGGCTACACCTTC.